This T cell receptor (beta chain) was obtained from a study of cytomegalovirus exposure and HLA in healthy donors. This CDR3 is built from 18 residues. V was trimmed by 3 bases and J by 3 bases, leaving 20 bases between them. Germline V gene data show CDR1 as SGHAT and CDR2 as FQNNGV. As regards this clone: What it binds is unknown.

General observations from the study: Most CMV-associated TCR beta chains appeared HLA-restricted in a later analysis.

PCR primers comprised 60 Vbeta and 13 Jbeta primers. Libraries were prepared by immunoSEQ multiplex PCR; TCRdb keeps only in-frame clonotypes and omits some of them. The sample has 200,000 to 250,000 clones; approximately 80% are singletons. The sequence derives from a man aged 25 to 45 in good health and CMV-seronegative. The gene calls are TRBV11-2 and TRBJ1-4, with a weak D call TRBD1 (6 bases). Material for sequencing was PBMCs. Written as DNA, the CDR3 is TGTGCCAGCAGCTTTTCGGCGGGTGGTGGGGGCCCTAATGAAAAACTGTTTTTT. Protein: CASSFSAGGGGPNEKLFF. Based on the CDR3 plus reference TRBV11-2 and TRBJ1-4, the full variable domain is EAGVAQSPRYKIIEKRQSVAFWCNPISGHATLYWYQQILGQGPKLLIQFQNNGVVDDSQLPKDRFSAERLKGVDSTLKIQPAKLEDSAVYLCASSFSAGGGGPNEKLFFGSGTQLSVL.